This T cell receptor (beta chain) was captured in a study of T cells in localized non-small cell lung cancer. Only in-frame clones appear in the TCRdb table, and some are missing; sequencing was by immunoSEQ multiplex PCR. The sample includes around 69,000 clones, 90% of them seen just once. Per the germline V gene, CDR1 is MNHNS and CDR2 is SASEGT. The V segment lost 7 bases and the J segment 2 bases; nucleotides outside the gene matches: 10. The length of the CDR3 is 15 residues. This clonotype was sampled from a woman between 40 and 69 years old with stage I lung adenocarcinoma. Sequences were derived from peripheral blood, sampled before any cancer treatment. The chain employs TRBV6-1 and TRBJ1-1; 7 bases are shared with TRBD1. Written as DNA, the CDR3 is TGTGCCAGCAATCGTAACAGGGGTGGAAACACTGAAGCTTTCTTT. It yields the protein CASNRNRGGNTEAFF.